These T cell receptor beta chains were read from a single sample in a study of blood T cell repertoires in COVID-19. TCRdb keeps only in-frame clones here, not all; method: immunoSEQ multiplex PCR. The sample carries some 150,000 clones, approximately 85% recorded once. Sequencing used peripheral blood. The origin of the receptors is a man aged 60-69 years with COVID-19, enrolled during active disease. The CDR3 runs from the conserved cysteine through the conserved F or W. Each record gives: J gene, clone size, D gene, V gene, CDR3 protein, CDR3 DNA. D genes are given only for firm matches. Clone size is shown for a subset of rows, as once, few, many or a class of expanded clone.

j_gene: TRBJ1-1
abundance: NA
d_gene: TRBD1
v_gene: TRBV5-1
CDR3aa: CASSLADRGTEAFF
CDR3nt: TGCGCCAGCAGCTTGGCGGACAGGGGCACTGAAGCTTTCTTT

j_gene: TRBJ1-6
abundance: NA
d_gene: TRBD1
v_gene: TRBV14
CDR3aa: CASSQGGRGNNSPLHF
CDR3nt: TGTGCCAGCAGCCAAGGTGGCAGGGGGAATAATTCACCCCTCCACTTT

j_gene: TRBJ1-2
abundance: NA
d_gene: TRBD1
v_gene: TRBV4-3
CDR3aa: CASSQAGGDYGYTF
CDR3nt: TGCGCCAGCAGCCAAGCAGGGGGCGACTATGGCTACACCTTC

j_gene: TRBJ1-5
abundance: NA
d_gene: NA
v_gene: TRBV2
CDR3aa: CASSEALGGFSQPQHF
CDR3nt: TGTGCCAGCAGTGAAGCGCTTGGGGGCTTCAGCCAGCCCCAGCATTTT

j_gene: TRBJ1-2
abundance: NA
d_gene: TRBD1
v_gene: TRBV28
CDR3aa: CASSYEGAHYGYTF
CDR3nt: TGTGCCAGCAGCTACGAGGGGGCCCACTATGGCTACACCTTC

j_gene: TRBJ2-1
abundance: NA
d_gene: NA
v_gene: TRBV9
CDR3aa: CASTPGLGSYNEQFF
CDR3nt: TGTGCCAGCACCCCGGGACTCGGCTCCTACAATGAGCAGTTCTTC

j_gene: TRBJ1-3
abundance: NA
d_gene: NA
v_gene: TRBV11-3
CDR3aa: CASSFRENSGNTIYF
CDR3nt: TGTGCCAGCAGCTTCAGGGAAAACTCTGGAAACACCATATATTTT

j_gene: TRBJ1-5
abundance: few
d_gene: NA
v_gene: TRBV28
CDR3aa: CASSPFRGGGISNQPQHF
CDR3nt: TGTGCCAGCAGCCCCTTCCGTGGGGGGGGCATCAGCAATCAGCCCCAGCATTTT

j_gene: TRBJ2-5
abundance: NA
d_gene: NA
v_gene: TRBV6-6
CDR3aa: CASAVGRGAETQYF
CDR3nt: TGTGCCAGTGCCGTAGGCAGGGGAGCTGAGACCCAGTACTTC

j_gene: TRBJ1-2
abundance: NA
d_gene: TRBD1
v_gene: TRBV7-2
CDR3aa: CASSLAIGQGANGYTF
CDR3nt: TGTGCCAGCAGCTTAGCGATCGGGCAGGGGGCCAATGGCTACACCTTC

j_gene: TRBJ2-3
abundance: NA
d_gene: TRBD1
v_gene: TRBV28
CDR3aa: CASTGQRTDTQYF
CDR3nt: TGTGCCAGCACGGGACAGCGGACAGATACGCAGTATTTT

j_gene: TRBJ2-7
abundance: NA
d_gene: NA
v_gene: TRBV7-2
CDR3aa: CASSPRRGTEQYF
CDR3nt: TGTGCCAGCAGTCCACGGCGGGGAACCGAGCAGTACTTC